This TCR beta chain was identified in a study of T cells after yellow fever vaccination. MiXCR, run by TCRdb on the 5' RACE reads, gives a single entry per CDR3 protein. The data show a few hundred thousand distinct CDR3 sequences, 17% seen once. Regarding the study as a whole: A small proportion of clonotypes was detected in both the CD4 and CD8 compartments. The secondary T-cell response peaked on day 5, not day 15, but was weaker.

Of note for this clonotype: The antigen is not known.

Here the sequenced sample was PBMCs, taken less than 6 days after the first yellow fever vaccination. The origin of this receptor is a man between 18 and 29 years old who received the YFV17D yellow fever vaccine.

CDR3 sequence reads: CASSYDRLETQYF. The DNA of the CDR3 is TGTGCCAGCAGTTACGACAGACTAGAGACCCAGTACTTC. The chain employs TRBV6-2 or TRBV6-3 and TRBJ2-5, with a weak D call TRBD1 (5 bases). The CDR3 sequence is 13 residues long. In germline, CDR1 is MNHEY, CDR2 SVGEGT. V was pared by 2 bases and J by 4 bases, with 8 bases between.